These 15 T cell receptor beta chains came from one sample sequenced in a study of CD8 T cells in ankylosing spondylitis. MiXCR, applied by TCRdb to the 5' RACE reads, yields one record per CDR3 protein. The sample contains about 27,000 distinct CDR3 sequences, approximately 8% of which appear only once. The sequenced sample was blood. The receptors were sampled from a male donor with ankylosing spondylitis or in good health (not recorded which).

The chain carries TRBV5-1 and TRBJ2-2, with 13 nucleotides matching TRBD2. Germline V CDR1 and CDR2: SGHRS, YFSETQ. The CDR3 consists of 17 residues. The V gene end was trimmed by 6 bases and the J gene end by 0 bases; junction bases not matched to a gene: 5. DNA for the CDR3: TGCGCCAGCAAACGACTAGCGGGGGGACCGAACACCGGGGAGCTGTTTTTT. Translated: CASKRLAGGPNTGELFF.

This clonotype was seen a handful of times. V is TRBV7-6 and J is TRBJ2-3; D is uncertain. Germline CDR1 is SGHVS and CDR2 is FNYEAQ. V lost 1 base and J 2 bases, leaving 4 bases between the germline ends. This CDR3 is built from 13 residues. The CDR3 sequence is CASSLEATDTQYF. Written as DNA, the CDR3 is TGTGCCAGCAGCTTAGAGGCCACAGATACGCAGTATTTT.

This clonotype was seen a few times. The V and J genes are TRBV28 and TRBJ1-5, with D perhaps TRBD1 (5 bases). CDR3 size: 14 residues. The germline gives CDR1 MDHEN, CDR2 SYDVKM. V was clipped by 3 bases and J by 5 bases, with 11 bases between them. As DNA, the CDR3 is TGTGCCAGCAGTTTCGGGGGAGGGGATCAGCCCCAGCATTTT. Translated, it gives CASSFGGGDQPQHF. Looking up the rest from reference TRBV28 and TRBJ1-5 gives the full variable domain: DVKVTQSSRYLVKRTGEKVFLECVQDMDHENMFWYRQDPGLGLRLIYFSYDVKMKEKGDIPEGYSVSREKKERFSLILESASTNQTSMYLCASSFGGGDQPQHFGDGTRLSIL.

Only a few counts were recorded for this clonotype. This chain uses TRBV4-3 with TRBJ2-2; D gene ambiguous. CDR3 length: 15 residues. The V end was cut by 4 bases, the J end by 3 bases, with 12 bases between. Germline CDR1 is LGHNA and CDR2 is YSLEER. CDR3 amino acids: CASSPHFRDTGELFF. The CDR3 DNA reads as TGCGCCAGCAGCCCTCACTTTAGGGACACCGGGGAGCTGTTTTTT.

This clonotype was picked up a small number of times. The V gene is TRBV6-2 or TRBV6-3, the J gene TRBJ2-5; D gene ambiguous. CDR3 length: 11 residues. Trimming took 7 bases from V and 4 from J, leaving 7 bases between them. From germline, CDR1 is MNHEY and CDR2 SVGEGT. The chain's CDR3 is CASKGSETQYF. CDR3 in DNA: TGTGCCAGCAAGGGTTCAGAGACCCAGTACTTC.

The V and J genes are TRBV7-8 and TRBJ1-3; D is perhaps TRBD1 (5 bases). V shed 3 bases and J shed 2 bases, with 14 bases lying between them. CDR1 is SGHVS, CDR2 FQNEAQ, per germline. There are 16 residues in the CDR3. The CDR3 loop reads CASSFRRVEAGNTIYF. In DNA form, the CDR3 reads TGTGCCAGCAGCTTTCGCAGGGTAGAAGCTGGAAACACCATATATTTT.

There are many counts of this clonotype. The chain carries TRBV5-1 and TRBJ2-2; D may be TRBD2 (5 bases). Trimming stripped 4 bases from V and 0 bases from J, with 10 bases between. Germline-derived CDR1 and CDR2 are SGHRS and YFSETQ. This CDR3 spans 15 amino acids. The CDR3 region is CASSATGTNTGELFF. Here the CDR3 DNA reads TGCGCCAGCAGCGCAACCGGGACGAACACCGGGGAGCTGTTTTTT.

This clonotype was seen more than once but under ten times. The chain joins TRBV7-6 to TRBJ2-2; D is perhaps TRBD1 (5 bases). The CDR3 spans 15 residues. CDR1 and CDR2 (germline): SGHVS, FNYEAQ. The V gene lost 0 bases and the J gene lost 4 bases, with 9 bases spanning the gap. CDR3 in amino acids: CASSLAGAVTGELFF. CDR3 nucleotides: TGTGCCAGCAGCTTAGCAGGGGCTGTCACCGGGGAGCTGTTTTTT.

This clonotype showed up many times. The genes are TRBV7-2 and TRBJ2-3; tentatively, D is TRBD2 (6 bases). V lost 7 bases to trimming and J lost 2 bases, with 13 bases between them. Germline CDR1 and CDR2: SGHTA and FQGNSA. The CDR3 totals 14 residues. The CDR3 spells CASTPGLPTDTQYF. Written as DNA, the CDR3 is TGTGCCAGCACCCCGGGACTTCCCACAGATACGCAGTATTTT.

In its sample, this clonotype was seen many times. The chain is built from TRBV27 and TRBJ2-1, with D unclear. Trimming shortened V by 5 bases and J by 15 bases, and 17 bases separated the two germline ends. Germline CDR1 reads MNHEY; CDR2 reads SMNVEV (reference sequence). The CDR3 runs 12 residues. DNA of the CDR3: TGTGCCAGCAGTAGACCATCTCAGCCCCCGTTCTTC. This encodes CASSRPSQPPFF.

The CDR3 DNA reads TGTGCCAGCATAGATAACGATAACTACAATGAGCAGTTCTTC. This translates into CASIDNDNYNEQFF. This chain joins TRBV28 and TRBJ2-1; D not resolved. Germline CDR1 and CDR2: MDHEN and SYDVKM. Trimming removed 7 bases at V and 3 bases at J, with 13 bases between. This CDR3 contains 14 residues.

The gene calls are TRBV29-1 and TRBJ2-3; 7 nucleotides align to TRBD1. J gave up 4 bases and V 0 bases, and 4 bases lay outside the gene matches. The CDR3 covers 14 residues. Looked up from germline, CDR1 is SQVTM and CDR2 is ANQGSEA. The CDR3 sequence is CSVEDFRGSDTQYF. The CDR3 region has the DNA TGCAGCGTTGAAGATTTCAGGGGGTCAGATACGCAGTATTTT.

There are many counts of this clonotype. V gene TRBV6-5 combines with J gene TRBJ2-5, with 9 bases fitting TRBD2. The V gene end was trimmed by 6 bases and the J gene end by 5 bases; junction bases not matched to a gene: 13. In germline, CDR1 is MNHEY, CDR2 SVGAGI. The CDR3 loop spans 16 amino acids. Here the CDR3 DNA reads TGTGCCAGCAGAATGGCGGGAGGGCCGAGGCAGGAGACCCAGTACTTC. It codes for CASRMAGGPRQETQYF.

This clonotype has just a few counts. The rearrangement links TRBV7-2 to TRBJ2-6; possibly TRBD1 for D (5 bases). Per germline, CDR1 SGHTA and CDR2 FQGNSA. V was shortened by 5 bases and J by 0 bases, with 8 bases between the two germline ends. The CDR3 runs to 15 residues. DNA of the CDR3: TGTGCCAGCAGCCACGACAGCTCTGGGGCCAACGTCCTGACTTTC. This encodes CASSHDSSGANVLTF.

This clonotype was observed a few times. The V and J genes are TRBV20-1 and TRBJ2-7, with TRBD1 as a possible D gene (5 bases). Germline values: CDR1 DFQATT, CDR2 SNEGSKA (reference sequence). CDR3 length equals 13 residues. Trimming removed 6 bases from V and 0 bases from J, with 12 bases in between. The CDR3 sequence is CSAYDSDSYEQYF. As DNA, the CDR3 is TGCAGTGCGTACGACAGTGACTCCTACGAGCAGTACTTC.